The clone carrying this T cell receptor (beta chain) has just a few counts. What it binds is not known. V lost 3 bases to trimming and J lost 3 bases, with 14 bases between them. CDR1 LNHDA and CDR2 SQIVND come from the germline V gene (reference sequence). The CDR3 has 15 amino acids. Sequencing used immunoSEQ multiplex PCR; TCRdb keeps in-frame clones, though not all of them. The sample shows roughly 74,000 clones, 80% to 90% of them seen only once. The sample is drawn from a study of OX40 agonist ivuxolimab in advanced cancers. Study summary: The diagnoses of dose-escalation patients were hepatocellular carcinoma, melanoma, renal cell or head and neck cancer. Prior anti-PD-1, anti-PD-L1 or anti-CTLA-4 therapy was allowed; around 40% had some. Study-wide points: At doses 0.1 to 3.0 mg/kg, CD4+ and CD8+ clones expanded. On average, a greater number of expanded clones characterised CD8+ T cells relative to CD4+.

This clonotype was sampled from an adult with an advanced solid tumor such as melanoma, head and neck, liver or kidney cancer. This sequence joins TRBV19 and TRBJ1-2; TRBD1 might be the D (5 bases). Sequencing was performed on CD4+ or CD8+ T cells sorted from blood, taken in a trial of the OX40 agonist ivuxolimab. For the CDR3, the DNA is TGTGCCAGTAGTATCTACACGGGGGTTGACTATGGCTACACCTTC. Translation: CASSIYTGVDYGYTF.